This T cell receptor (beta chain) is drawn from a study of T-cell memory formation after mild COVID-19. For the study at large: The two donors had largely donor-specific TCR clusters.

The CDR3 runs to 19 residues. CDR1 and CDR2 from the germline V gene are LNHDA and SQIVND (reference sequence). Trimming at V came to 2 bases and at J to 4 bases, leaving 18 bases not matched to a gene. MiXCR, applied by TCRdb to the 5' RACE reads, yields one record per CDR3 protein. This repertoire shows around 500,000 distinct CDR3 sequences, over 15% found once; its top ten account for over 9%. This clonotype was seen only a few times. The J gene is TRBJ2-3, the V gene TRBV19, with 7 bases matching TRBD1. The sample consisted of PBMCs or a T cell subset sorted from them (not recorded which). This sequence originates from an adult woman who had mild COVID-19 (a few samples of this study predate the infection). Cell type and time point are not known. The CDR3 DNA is TGTGCCAGTAGTATAACAGCGAACACAGGGGATCCTCGGGCAGATACGCAGTATTTT. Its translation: CASSITANTGDPRADTQYF. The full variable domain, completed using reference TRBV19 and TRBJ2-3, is DGGITQSPKYLFRKEGQNVTLSCEQNLNHDAMYWYRQDPGQGLRLIYYSQIVNDFQKGDIAEGYSVSREKKESFPLTVTSAQKNPTAFYLCASSITANTGDPRADTQYFGPGTRLTVL.